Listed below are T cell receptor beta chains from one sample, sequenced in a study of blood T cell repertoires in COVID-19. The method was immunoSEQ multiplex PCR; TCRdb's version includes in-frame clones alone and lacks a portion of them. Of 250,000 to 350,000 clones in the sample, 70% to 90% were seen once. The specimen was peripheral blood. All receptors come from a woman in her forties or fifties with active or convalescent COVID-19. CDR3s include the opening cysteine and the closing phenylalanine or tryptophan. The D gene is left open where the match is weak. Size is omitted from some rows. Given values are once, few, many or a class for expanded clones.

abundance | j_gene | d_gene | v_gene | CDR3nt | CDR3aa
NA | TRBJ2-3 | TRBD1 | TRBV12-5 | TGTGCTAGTGGTTTGGGGACAGGTACAGATACGCAGTATTTT | CASGLGTGTDTQYF
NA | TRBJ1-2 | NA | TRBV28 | TGTGCCTGTCGGGCGGGCACTAACTATGGCTACACCTTC | CACRAGTNYGYTF
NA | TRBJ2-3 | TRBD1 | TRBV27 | TGTGCCAGCAGTTTAATGTTAGGGACAGGGTGGAATACGCAGTATTTT | CASSLMLGTGWNTQYF
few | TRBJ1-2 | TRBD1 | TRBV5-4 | TGTGCCAGCAGACCGGGGACAGTCCCCAACTATGGCTACACCTTC | CASRPGTVPNYGYTF
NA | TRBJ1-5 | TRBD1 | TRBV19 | TGTGCCAGTAGTATATCCCCCATCGTGAGGGGGCCCCAGCCCCAGCATTTT | CASSISPIVRGPQPQHF
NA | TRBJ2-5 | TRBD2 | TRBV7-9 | TGTGCCAGCAGCTTTTACCTAGCGGGGGGGCTTCAGTCACAAGAGACCCAGTACTTC | CASSFYLAGGLQSQETQYF
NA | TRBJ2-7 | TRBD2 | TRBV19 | TGTGCCAGTAGTACCCGGACTAGCGGGGCCACCCCCTACGAGCAGTACTTC | CASSTRTSGATPYEQYF
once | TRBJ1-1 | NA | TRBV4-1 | TGCGCCAGCAGCCAAGCTCCCTTGACGACAGACATTGAAGCTTTCTTT | CASSQAPLTTDIEAFF
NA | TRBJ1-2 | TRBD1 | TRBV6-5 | TGTGCCAGCAGCCTCAGACAGGGCACCTATGGCTACACCTTC | CASSLRQGTYGYTF
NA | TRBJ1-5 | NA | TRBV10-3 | TGTGCCATCAGTGGCGGAAACCAAGATCAGCCCCAGCATTTT | CAISGGNQDQPQHF
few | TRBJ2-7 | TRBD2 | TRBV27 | TGTGCCAGCAGACTTAGCGGGACCTACGAGCAGTACTTC | CASRLSGTYEQYF
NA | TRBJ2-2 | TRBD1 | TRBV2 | TGTGCCAGCAGTGCCCAGGGGGACACCGGGGAGCTGTTTTTT | CASSAQGDTGELFF
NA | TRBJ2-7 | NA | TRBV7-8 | TGTGCCAGCAGCTTATTGGCAGGGTTTGTCTACGAGCAGTACTTC | CASSLLAGFVYEQYF
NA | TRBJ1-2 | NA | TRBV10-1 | TGCGCCAGCAGTGAGTCGAGGGGGACCTGCGGCTACACCTTC | CASSESRGTCGYTF
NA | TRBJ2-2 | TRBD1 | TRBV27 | TGTGCCAGCAGGCTAACAGGGGGCACCGGGGAGCTGTTTTTT | CASRLTGGTGELFF
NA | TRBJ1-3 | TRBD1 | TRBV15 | TGTGCCACCAGCAGAGTTATTCCGACCGGGACAGGGTTCGGAAACACCATATATTTT | CATSRVIPTGTGFGNTIYF
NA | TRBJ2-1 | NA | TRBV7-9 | TGTGCCAGCAGCTTCACCAGCGGGCGGAATGAGCAGTTCTTC | CASSFTSGRNEQFF
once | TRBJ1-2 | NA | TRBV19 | TGTGCCAGTAGTCACGGTCCTAACTATGGCTACACCTTC | CASSHGPNYGYTF
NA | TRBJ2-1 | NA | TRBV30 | TGTGCCTGGAGTGCCGAATCTAGAGGCGAGCAGTTCTTC | CAWSAESRGEQFF
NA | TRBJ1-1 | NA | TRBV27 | TGTGCCAGCAGTTTAGGGGGCCCGAACACTGAAGCTTTCTTT | CASSLGGPNTEAFF
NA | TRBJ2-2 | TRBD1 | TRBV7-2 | TGTGCCAGCAGCTTAGTCGGGACAGGGGCCGGGGAGCTGTTTTTT | CASSLVGTGAGELFF
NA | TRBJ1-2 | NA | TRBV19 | TGTGCCAGTAGTGCGGGATTCTCTAACTATGGCTACACCTTC | CASSAGFSNYGYTF
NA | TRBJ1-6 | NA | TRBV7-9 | TGTGCCAGCAGCTTGACCGACGGGAGTTCACCCCTCCACTTT | CASSLTDGSSPLHF
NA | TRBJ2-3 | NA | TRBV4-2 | TGTGCCAGCAGCCAAGATCGGGGCACAGATACGCAGTATTTT | CASSQDRGTDTQYF
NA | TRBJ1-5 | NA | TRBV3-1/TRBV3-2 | TGTGCCAGCAGCCCTCAGTACAGTGAAGCAGTGGTTAGGAATCAGCCCCAGCATTTT | CASSPQYSEAVVRNQPQHF
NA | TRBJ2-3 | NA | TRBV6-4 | TGTGCCAGCAGTGACTCCTTAGGGGCGACGCAGTATTTT | CASSDSLGATQYF
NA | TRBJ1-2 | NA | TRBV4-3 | TGCGCCAGCAGCCAAGATCGTAGCCACTCGCCACGGGGCTACACCTTC | CASSQDRSHSPRGYTF
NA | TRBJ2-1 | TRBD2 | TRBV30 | TGTGCCTGGAACGTAATTAGCGGGACTCCGGAGCAGTTCTTC | CAWNVISGTPEQFF
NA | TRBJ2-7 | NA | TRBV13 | TGTGCCAGCAGCCTTTCCCTTGGACAGCACTACGAGCAGTACTTC | CASSLSLGQHYEQYF
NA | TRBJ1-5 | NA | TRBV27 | TGTGCCAGCGGTTATCGGGGTACCTTGTATAGCAATCAGCCCCAGCATTTT | CASGYRGTLYSNQPQHF
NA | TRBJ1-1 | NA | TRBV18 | TGTGCCAGCTCACCAGCAGGTGCCCCTGAAGCTTTCTTT | CASSPAGAPEAFF
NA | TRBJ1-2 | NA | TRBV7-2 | TGTGCCAGCACCCCCCCCGGACGGGGGGGCTACACCTTC | CASTPPGRGGYTF
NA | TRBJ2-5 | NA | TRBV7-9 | TGTGCCAGCTTCTCGCCGCGGGGTGCACTCCGACCCACAGAGACCCAGTACTTC | CASFSPRGALRPTETQYF
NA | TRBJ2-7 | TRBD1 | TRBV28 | TGTGCCAGCAGTTTAGCAAGGGGACAGAGGATTATGGAGCAGTACTTC | CASSLARGQRIMEQYF
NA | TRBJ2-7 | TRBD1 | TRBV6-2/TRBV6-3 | TGTGCCAGCAGTCCACCACAGGGGCGATACGAGCAGTACTTC | CASSPPQGRYEQYF
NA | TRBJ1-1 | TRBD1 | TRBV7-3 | TGTGCCAGCAGCTTAACGTTAGCGGGACAGGGAGGCACTGAAGCTTTCTTT | CASSLTLAGQGGTEAFF
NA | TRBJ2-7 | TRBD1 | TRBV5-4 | TGTGCCAGCAGCCCCGGGACAGGGGAATACTACGAGCAGTACTTC | CASSPGTGEYYEQYF